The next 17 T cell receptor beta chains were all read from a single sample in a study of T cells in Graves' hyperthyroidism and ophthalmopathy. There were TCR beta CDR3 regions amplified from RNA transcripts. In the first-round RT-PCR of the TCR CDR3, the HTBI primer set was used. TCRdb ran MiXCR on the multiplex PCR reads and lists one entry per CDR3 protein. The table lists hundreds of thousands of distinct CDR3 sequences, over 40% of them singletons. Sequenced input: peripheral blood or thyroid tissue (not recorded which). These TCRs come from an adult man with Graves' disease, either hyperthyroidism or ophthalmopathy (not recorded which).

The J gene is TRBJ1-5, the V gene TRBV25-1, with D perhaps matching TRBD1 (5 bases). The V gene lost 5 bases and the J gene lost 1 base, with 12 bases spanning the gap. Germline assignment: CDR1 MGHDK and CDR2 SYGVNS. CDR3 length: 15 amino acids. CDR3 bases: TGTGCCAGCAGTTTCCTCTGGGACAGCAATCAGCCCCAGCATTTT. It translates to CASSFLWDSNQPQHF.

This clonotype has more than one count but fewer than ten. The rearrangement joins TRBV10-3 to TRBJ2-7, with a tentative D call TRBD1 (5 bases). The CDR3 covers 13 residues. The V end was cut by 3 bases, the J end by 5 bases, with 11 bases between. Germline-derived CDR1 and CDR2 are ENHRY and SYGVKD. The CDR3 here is CAISEEGVDEQYF. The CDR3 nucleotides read TGTGCCATCAGTGAAGAAGGGGTCGACGAGCAGTACTTC.

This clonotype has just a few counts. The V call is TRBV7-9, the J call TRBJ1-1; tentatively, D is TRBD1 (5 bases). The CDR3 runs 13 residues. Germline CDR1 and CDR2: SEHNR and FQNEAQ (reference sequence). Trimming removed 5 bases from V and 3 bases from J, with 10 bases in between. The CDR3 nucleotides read TGTGCCAGCAGCGCGACAGAGTACACTGAAGCTTTCTTT. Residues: CASSATEYTEAFF.

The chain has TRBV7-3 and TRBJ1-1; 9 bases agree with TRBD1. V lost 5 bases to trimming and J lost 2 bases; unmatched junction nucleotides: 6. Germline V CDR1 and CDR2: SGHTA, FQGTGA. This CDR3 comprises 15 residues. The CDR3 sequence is CASSHPQGANTEAFF. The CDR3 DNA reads TGTGCCAGCAGCCACCCACAGGGGGCAAACACTGAAGCTTTCTTT.

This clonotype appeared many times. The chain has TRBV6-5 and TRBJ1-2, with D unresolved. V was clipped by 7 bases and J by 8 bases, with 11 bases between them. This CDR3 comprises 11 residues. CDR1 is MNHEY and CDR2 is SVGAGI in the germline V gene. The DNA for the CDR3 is TGTGCCAGCACCACAAGTGCAGGCTACACCTTC. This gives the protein CASTTSAGYTF.

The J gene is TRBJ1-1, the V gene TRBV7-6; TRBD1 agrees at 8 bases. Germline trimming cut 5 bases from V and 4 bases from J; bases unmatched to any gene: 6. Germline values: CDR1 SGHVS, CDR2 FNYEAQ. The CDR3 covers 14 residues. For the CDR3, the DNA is TGTGCCAGCAGCGAGGGACAGGTCGCCACTGAAGCTTTCTTT. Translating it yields CASSEGQVATEAFF.

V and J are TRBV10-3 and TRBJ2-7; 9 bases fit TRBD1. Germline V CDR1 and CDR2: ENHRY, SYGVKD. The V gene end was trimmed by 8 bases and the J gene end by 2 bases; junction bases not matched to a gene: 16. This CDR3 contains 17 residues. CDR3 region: CAICSIPRDRETYEQYF. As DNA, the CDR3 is TGTGCCATCTGCAGTATACCCAGGGACAGGGAGACCTACGAGCAGTACTTC.

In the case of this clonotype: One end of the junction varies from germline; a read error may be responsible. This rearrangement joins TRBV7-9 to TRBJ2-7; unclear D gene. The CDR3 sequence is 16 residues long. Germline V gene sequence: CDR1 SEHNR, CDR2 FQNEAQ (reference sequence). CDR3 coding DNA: TGTGCCAGCAGCTCACCCCCCGACTCCCTTCACTACGAGCAGCACTTC. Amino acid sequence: CASSSPPDSLHYEQHF.

The CDR3 here is CASSQEWRTGVVTQYF. DNA of the CDR3: TGTGCCAGCAGCCAAGAATGGAGGACAGGGGTGGTGACCCAGTACTTC. The chain uses TRBV7-2 and TRBJ2-5; 9 positions agree with TRBD1. The CDR3 contains 16 residues. CDR1 and CDR2 (germline): SGHTA, FQGNSA. After removal of 5 bases from V and 7 bases from J, the junction contained 14 bases not matched to a gene.

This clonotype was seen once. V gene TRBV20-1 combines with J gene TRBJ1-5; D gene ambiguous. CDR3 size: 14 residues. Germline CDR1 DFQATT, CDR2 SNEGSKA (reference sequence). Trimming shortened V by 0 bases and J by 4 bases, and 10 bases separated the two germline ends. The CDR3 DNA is TGCAGTGCTAGAGATGAGGGTCGTAATCAGCCCCAGCATTTT. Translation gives CSARDEGRNQPQHF.

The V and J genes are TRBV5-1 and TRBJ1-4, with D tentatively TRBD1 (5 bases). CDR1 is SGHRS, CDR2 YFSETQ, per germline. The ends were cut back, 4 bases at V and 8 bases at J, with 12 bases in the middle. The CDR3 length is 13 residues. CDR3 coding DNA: TGCGCCAGCAGCAAGGGGATTGAGGAAAAACTGTTTTTT. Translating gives CASSKGIEEKLFF.

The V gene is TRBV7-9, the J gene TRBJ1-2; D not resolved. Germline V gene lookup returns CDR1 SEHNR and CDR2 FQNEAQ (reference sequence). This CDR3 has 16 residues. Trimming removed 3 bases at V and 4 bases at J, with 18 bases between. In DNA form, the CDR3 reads TGTGCCAGCAGCTTGGCACGAGGGAGTAATTCCTATGGCTACACCTTC. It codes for CASSLARGSNSYGYTF.

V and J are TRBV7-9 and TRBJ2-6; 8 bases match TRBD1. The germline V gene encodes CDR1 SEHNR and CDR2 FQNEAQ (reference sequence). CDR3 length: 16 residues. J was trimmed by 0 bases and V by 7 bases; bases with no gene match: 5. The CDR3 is CASTTTGGSGANVLTF. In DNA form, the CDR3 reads TGTGCCAGCACAACCACAGGGGGCTCTGGGGCCAACGTCCTGACTTTC.

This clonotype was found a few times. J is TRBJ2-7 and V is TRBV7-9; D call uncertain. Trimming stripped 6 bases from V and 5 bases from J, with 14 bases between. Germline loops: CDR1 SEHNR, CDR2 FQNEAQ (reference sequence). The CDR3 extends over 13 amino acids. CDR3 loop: CASSPRIPNEQYF. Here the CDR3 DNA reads TGTGCCAGCAGTCCGAGGATACCCAACGAGCAGTACTTC.

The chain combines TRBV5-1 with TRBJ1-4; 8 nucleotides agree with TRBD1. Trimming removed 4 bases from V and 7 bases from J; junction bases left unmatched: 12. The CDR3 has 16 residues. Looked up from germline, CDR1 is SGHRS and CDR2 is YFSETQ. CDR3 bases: TGCGCCAGCAGCGTAACAGGGGGGGCGAGCACTGAAAAACTGTTTTTT. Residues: CASSVTGGASTEKLFF.

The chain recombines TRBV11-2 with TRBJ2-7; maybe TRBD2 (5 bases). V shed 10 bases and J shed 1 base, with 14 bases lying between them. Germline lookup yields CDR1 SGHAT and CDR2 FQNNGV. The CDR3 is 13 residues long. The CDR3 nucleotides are TGTGCCACCCAATTGGCGGGTTCCTACGAGCAGTACTTC. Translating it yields CATQLAGSYEQYF.

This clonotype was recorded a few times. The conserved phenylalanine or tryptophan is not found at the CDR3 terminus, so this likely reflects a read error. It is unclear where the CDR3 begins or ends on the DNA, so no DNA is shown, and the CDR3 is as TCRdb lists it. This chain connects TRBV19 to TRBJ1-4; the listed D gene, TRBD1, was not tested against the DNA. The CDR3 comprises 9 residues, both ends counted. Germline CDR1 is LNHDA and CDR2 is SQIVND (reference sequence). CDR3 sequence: CASNGQGFY.